This note documents a single TCR beta chain sequence. Its specificity is unknown. The sample comes from a study of CD8+CD57+ T cells in acquired aplastic anemia. Study details: Sorting CD4+ and CD8+ cells gave DNA averaging roughly 3.2 ug. Study-level points and caveats: Overlapping CD8+ CDR3 repertoires of patients and controls contained under 30 shared sequences.

Patients chosen for sequencing had shown CD8+CD57+ cell expansion by flow cytometry. Patients had undergone no therapy by the time their blood was sampled. The CDR3 extends over 16 amino acids. Germline CDR1 reads DFQATT; CDR2 reads SNEGSKA (reference sequence). Trimming stripped 5 bases from V and 9 bases from J, with 26 bases between. TCR beta VDJ and CDR3 profiling used genomic DNA as template. TCRdb passed the reads through MiXCR, listing each CDR3 protein once. This sample yields about 98,000 distinct CDR3 sequences, of which around two thirds are seen a single time; about 60% belongs to the top ten.

Material for sequencing was sorted CD4+, CD8+, or CD8+CD57+ T cells (not recorded which) from PBMCs. This rearrangement joins TRBV20-1 to TRBJ2-1; D is possibly TRBD1 or TRBD2 (5 bases each). The TCR comes from a human donor with aplastic anemia. The CDR3 region has the DNA TGCAGTGCTCAATCCCGGGGCCTAGTTATATTTCGTGAGCAGTTCTTC. This sequence encodes CSAQSRGLVIFREQFF.